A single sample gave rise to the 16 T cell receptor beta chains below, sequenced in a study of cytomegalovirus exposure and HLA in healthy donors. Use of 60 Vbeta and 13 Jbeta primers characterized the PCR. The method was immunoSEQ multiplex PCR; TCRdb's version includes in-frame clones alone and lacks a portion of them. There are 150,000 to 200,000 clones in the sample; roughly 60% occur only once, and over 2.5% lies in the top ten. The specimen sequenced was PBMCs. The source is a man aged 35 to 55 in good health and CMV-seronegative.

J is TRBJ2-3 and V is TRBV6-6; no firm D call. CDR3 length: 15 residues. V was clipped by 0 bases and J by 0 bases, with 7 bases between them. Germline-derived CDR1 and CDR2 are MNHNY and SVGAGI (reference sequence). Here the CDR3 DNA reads TGTGCCAGCAGTTACTCCCTGACTAGCACAGATACGCAGTATTTT. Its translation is CASSYSLTSTDTQYF.

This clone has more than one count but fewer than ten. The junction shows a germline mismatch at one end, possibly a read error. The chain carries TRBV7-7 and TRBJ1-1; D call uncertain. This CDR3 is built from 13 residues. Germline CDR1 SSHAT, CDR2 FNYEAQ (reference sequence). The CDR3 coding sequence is TGTGCTAGCAGCGCTGCGGAGAACACTGAAGCTTTCTTT. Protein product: CASSAAENTEAFF.

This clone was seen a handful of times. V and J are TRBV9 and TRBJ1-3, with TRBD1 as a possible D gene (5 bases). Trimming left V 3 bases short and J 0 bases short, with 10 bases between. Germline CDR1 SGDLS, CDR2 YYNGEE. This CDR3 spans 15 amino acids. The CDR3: CASSADSLSGNTIYF. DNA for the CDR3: TGTGCCAGCAGCGCCGACAGCCTCTCTGGAAACACCATATATTTT. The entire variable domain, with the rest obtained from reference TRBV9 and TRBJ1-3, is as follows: DSGVTQTPKHLITATGQRVTLRCSPRSGDLSVYWYQQSLDQGLQFLIQYYNGEERAKGNILERFSAQQFPDLHSELNLSSLELGDSALYFCASSADSLSGNTIYFGEGSWLTVV.

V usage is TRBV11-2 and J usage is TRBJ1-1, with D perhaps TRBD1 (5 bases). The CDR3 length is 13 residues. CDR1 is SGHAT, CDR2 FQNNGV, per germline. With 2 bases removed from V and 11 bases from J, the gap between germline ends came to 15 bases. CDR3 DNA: TGTGCCAGCAGCTTAACAGGCTCGGATACGGCTTTCTTT. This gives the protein CASSLTGSDTAFF.

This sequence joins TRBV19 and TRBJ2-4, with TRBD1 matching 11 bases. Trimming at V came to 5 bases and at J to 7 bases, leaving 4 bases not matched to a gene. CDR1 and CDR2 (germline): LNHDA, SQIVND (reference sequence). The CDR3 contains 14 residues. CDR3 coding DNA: TGTGCCAGTAGTGGGACAGGGGGGGCGAACATTCAGTACTTC. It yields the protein CASSGTGGANIQYF.

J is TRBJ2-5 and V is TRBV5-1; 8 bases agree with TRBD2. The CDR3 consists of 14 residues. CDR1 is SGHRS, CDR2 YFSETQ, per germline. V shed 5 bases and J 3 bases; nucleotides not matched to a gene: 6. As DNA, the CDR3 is TGCGCCAGCAGTTTAGGGACTAGTAAAGAGACCCAGTACTTC. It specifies CASSLGTSKETQYF. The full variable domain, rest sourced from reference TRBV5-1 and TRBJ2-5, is KAGVTQTPRYLIKTRGQQVTLSCSPISGHRSVSWYQQTPGQGLQFLFEYFSETQRNKGNFPGRFSGRQFSNSRSEMNVSTLELGDSALYLCASSLGTSKETQYFGPGTRLLVL.

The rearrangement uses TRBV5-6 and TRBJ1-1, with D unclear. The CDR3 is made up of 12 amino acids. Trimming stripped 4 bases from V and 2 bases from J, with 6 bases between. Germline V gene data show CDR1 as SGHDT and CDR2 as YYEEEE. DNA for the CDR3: TGTGCCAGCAGCCGGTTTAACACTGAAGCTTTCTTT. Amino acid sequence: CASSRFNTEAFF.

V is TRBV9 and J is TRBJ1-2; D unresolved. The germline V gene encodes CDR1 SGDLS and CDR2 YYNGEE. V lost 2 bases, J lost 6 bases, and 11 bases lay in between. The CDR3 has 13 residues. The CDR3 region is CASSVKEGNGYTF. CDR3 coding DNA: TGTGCCAGCAGCGTGAAGGAGGGAAATGGCTACACCTTC.

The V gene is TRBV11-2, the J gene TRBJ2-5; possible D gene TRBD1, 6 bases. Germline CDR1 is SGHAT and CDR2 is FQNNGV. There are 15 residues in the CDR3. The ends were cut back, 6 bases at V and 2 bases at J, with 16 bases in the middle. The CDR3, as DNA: TGTGCCAGCAGGATGCCAGGGGCGAGACAAGAGACCCAGTACTTC. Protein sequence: CASRMPGARQETQYF.

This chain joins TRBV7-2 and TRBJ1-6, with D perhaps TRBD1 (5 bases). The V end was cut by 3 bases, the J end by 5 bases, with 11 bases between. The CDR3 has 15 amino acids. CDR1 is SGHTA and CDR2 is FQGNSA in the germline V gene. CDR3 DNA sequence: TGTGCCAGCAGCTTGCTGGGGCCAGATAATTCACCCCTCCACTTT. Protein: CASSLLGPDNSPLHF.

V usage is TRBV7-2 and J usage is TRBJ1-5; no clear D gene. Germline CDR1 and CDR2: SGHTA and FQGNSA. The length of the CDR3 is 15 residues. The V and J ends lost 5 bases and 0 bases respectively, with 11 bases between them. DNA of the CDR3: TGTGCCAGCAGCCCGAGGTCCAATAGCAATCAGCCCCAGCATTTT. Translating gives CASSPRSNSNQPQHF.

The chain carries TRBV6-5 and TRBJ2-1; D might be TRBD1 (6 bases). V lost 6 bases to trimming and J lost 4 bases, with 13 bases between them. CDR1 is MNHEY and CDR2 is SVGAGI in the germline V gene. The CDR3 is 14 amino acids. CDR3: CASRSQGPYNEQFF. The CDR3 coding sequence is TGTGCCAGCAGGTCACAGGGCCCTTACAATGAGCAGTTCTTC.

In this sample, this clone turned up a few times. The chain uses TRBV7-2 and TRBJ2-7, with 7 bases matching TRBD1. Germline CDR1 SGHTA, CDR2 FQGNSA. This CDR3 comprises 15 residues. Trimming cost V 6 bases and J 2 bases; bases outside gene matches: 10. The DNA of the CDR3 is TGTGCCAGCAGGGCCTACAGGGGCCAGACCTACGAGCAGTACTTC. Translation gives CASRAYRGQTYEQYF.

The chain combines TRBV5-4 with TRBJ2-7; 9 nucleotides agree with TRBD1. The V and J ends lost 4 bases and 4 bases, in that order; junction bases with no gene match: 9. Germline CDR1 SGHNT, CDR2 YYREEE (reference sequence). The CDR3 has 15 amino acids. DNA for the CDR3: TGTGCCAGCAGCGCGCCGGGACAGGGCGTTTACGAGCAGTACTTC. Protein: CASSAPGQGVYEQYF.

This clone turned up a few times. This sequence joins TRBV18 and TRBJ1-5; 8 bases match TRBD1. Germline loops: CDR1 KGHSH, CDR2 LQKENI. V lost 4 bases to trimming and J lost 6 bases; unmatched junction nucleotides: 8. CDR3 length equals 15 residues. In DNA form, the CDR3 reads TGTGCCAGCTCACTCTCTCCGGGGACAGGTCAGCCCCAGCATTTT. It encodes CASSLSPGTGQPQHF. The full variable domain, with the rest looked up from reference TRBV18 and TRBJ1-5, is NAGVMQNPRHLVRRRGQEARLRCSPMKGHSHVYWYRQLPEEGLKFMVYLQKENIIDESGMPKERFSAEFPKEGPSILRIQQVVRGDSAAYFCASSLSPGTGQPQHFGDGTRLSIL.

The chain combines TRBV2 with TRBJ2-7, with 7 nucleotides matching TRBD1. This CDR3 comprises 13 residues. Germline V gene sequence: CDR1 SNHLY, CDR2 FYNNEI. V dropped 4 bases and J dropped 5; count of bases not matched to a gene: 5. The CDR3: CASSAGTADEQYF. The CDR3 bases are TGTGCCAGCAGTGCCGGGACAGCGGACGAGCAGTACTTC.